This T cell receptor beta chain was identified during a study of blood T cell repertoires in COVID-19. The table came from immunoSEQ multiplex PCR; TCRdb's copy has only in-frame clones and leaves some out. Among roughly 230,000 clones, under 90% were seen once, and the ten largest hold around 3.5%. CDR1 and CDR2 (germline): LGHDT, YNNKEL (reference sequence). This CDR3 region has 11 residues. Trimming removed 6 bases at V and 4 bases at J, with 7 bases between. The sequenced sample was peripheral blood. This chain links TRBV3-1 (or the pseudogene TRBV3-2) with TRBJ2-7; D is possibly TRBD2 (5 bases). The clonotype comes from a woman of 80 years or more with acute or convalescent COVID-19. The CDR3 region has the DNA TGTGCCAGCAGAGGAGGTTACGAGCAGTACTTC. Protein: CASRGGYEQYF.